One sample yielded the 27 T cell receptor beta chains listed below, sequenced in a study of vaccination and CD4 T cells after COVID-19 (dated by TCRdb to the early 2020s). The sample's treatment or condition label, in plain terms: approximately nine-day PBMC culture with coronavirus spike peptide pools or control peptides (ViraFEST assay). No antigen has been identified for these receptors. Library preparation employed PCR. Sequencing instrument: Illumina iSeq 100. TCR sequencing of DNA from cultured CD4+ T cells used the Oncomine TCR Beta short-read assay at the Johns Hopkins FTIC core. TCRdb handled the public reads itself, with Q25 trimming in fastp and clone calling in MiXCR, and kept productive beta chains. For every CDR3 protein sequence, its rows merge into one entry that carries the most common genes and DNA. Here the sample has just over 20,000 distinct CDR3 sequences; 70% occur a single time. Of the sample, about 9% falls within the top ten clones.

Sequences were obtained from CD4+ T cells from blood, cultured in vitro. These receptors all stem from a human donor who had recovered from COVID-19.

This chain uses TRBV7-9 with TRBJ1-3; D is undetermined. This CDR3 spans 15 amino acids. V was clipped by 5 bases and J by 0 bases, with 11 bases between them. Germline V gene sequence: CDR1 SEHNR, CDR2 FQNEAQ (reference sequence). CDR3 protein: CASSHFPSSGNTIYF. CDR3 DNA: TGTGCCAGCAGCCACTTTCCAAGCTCTGGAAACACCATATATTTT.

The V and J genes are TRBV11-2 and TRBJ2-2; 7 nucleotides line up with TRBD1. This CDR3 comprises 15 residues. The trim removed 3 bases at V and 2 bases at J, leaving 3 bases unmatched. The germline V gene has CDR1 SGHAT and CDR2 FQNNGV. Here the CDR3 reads CASSLGQSNTGELFF. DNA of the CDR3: TGTGCCAGCAGCTTGGGACAGAGTAACACCGGGGAGCTGTTTTTT.

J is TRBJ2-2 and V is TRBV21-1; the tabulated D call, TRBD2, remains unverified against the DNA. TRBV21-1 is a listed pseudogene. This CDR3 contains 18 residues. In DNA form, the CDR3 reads TGTGCCAGCAGCAAAGGTGGTCTAACTAGCCGGAACACCGGGGAGCTGTTTTTT. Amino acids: CASSKGGLTSRNTGELFF.

For the CDR3, the DNA is TGCAGCGTTGCTGGGTCCACTGGGGGAGAGACCCAGTACTTC. It translates to CSVAGSTGGETQYF. The chain links TRBV29-1 to TRBJ2-5, with D perhaps matching TRBD1 or TRBD2 (5 bases each). The length of the CDR3 is 14 residues. Germline lookup yields CDR1 SQVTM and CDR2 ANQGSEA. The germline V and J ends were trimmed by 4 bases and 4 bases, with 16 bases remaining between them.

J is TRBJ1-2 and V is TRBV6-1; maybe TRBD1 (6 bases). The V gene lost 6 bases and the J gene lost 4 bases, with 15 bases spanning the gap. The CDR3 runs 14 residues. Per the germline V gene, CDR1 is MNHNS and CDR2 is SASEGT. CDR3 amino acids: CASRYGGAGYGYTF. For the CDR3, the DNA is TGTGCCAGCAGATATGGGGGGGCCGGCTATGGCTACACCTTC.

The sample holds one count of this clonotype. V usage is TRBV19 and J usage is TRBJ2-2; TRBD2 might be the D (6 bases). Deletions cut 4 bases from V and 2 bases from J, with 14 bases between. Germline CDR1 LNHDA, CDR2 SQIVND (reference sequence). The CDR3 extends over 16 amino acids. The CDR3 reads CASSKTGGLNTGELFF. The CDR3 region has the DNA TGTGCCAGTAGTAAAACAGGAGGGCTTAACACCGGGGAGCTGTTTTTT.

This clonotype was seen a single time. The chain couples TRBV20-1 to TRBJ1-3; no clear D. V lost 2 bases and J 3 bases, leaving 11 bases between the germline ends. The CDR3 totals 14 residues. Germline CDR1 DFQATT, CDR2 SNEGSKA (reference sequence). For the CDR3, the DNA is TGCAGTGCTAGAATGGGCGCCCGTGGAAACACCATATATTTT. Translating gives CSARMGARGNTIYF.

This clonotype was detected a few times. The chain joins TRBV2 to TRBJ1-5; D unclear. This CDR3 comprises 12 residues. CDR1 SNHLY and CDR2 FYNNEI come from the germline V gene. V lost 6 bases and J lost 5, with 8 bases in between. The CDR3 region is CASSPTDQPQHF. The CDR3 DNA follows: TGTGCCAGCAGCCCGACCGATCAGCCCCAGCATTTT.

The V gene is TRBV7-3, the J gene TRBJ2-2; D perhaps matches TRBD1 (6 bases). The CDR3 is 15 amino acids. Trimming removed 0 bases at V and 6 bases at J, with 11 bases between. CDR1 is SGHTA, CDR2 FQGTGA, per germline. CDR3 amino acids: CASSLTSQGPGELFF. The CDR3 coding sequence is TGTGCCAGCAGCTTAACTTCACAGGGTCCCGGGGAGCTGTTTTTT. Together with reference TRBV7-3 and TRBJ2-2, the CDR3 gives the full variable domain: GAGVSQTPSNKVTEKGKYVELRCDPISGHTALYWYRQSLGQGPEFLIYFQGTGAADDSGLPNDRFFAVRPEGSVSTLKIQRTERGDSAVYLCASSLTSQGPGELFFGEGSRLTVL.

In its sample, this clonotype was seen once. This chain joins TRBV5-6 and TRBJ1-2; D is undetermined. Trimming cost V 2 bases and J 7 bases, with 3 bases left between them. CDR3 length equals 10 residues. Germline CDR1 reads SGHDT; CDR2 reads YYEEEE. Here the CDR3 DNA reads TGTGCCAGCAGCTTCCCTGGCTACACCTTC. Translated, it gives CASSFPGYTF.

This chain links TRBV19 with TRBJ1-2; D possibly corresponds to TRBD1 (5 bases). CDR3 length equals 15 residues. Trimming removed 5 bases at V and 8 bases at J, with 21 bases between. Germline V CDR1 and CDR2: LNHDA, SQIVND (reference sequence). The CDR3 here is CASSSLGRTEVGYTF. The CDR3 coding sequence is TGTGCCAGTAGTTCCTTGGGACGGACTGAAGTAGGCTACACCTTC. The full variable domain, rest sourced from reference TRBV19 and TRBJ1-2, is DGGITQSPKYLFRKEGQNVTLSCEQNLNHDAMYWYRQDPGQGLRLIYYSQIVNDFQKGDIAEGYSVSREKKESFPLTVTSAQKNPTAFYLCASSSLGRTEVGYTFGSGTRLTVV.

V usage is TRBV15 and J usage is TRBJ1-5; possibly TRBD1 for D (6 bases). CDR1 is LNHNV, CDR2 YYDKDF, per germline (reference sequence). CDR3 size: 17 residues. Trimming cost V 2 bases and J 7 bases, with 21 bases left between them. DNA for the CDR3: TGTGCCACCAGCAGACAGGGGCGGGCTACACTAAAACAGCCCCAGCATTTT. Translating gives CATSRQGRATLKQPQHF.

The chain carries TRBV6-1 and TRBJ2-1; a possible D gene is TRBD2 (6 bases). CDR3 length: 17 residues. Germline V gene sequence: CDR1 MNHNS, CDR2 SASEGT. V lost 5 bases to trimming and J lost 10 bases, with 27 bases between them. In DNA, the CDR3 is TGTGCCAGCAGTCCCACAGGTCGGCGGGATTTTCGATCCGAGCAGTTCTTC. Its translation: CASSPTGRRDFRSEQFF.

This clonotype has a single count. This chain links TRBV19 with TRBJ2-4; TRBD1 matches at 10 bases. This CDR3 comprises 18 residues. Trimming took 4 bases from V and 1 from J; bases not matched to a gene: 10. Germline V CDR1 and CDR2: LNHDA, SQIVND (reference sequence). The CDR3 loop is CASSRQGAVSGAKNIQYF. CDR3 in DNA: TGTGCCAGTAGTAGACAGGGGGCTGTAAGCGGGGCCAAAAACATTCAGTACTTC.

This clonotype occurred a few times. The CDR3 sequence: CATSRDHPRVSNQPQHF. CDR3 DNA: TGTGCCACCAGCAGAGATCATCCAAGAGTTAGCAATCAGCCCCAGCATTTT. This rearrangement joins TRBV15 to TRBJ1-5; D gene unclear. This CDR3 spans 17 amino acids. In germline, CDR1 is LNHNV, CDR2 YYDKDF (reference sequence). The V and J ends lost 0 bases and 0 bases respectively, with 12 bases between them.

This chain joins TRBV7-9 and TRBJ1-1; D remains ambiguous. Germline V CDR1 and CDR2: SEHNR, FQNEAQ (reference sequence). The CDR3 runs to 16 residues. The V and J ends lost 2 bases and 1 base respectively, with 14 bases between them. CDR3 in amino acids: CASSLNFGLRNTEAFF. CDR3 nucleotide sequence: TGTGCCAGCAGCTTAAATTTTGGGCTAAGGAACACTGAAGCTTTCTTT.

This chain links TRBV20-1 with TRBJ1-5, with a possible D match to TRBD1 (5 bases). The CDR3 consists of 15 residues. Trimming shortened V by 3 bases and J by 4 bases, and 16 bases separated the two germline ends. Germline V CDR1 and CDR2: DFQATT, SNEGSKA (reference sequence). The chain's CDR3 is CSASSPLEGNQPQHF. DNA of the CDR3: TGCAGTGCTAGTTCCCCACTCGAGGGGAATCAGCCCCAGCATTTT.

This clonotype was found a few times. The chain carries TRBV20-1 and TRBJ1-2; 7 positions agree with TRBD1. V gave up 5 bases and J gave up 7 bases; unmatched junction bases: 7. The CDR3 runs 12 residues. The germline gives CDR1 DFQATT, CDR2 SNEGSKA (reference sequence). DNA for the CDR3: TGCAGTGCTGACAGGGATTTGAGTGGCTACACCTTC. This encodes CSADRDLSGYTF.

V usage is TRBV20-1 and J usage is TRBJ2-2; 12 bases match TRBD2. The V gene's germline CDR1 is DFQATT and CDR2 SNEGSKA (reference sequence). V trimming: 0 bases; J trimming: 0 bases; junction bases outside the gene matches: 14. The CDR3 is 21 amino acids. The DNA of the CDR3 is TGCAGTGCTAGAGAGTTAGGGGGGACAAGACTAGCGGGAGCGAACACCGGGGAGCTGTTTTTT. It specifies CSARELGGTRLAGANTGELFF.

The CDR3 DNA sequence: TGTGCCAGCAGCTTGGGAGGGGGGAAAAACATTCAGTACTTC. As protein: CASSLGGGKNIQYF. The chain employs TRBV5-4 and TRBJ2-4; possibly TRBD1 or TRBD2 for D (6 bases each). V was cut by 0 bases and J by 4 bases, with 8 bases left in between. Germline V CDR1 and CDR2: SGHNT, YYREEE (reference sequence). The CDR3 has 14 residues.

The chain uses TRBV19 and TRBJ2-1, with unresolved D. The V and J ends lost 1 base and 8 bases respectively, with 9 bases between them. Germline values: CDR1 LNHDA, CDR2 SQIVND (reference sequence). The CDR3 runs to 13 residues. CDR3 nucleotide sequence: TGTGCCAGTAGTATAGGATCCAGCTATGAGCAGTTCTTC. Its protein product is CASSIGSSYEQFF.

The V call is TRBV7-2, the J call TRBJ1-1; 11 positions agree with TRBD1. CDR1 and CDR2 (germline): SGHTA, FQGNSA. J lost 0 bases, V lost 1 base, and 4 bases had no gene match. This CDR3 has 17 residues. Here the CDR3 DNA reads TGTGCCAGCAGCTTAGGGGGGACAGGGGGTATGAACACTGAAGCTTTCTTT. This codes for CASSLGGTGGMNTEAFF.

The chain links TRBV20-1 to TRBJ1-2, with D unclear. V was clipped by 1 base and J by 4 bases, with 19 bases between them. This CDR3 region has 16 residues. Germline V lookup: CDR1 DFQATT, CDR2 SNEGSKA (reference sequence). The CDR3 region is CSARVLLRQVFYGYTF. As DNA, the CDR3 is TGCAGTGCTAGAGTCCTGCTTAGGCAGGTCTTCTATGGCTACACCTTC.

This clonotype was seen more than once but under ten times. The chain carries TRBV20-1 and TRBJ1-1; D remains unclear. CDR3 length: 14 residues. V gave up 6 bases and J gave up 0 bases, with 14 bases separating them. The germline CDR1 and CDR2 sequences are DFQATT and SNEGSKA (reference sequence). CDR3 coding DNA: TGCAGTGCCCCCCACACACCCATGAACACTGAAGCTTTCTTT. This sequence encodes CSAPHTPMNTEAFF.

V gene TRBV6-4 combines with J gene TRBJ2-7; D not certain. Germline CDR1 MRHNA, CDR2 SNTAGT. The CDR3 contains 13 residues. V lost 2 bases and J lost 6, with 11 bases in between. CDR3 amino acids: CASSDHVRGEQYF. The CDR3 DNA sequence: TGTGCCAGCAGTGACCATGTCCGCGGCGAGCAGTACTTC.

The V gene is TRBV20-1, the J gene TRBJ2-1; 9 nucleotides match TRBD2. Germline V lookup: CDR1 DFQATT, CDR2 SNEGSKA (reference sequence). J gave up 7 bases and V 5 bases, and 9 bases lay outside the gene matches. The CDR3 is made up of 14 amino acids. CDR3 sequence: CSASLAGSRNEQFF. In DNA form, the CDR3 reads TGCAGTGCTTCGCTAGCGGGATCGAGAAATGAGCAGTTCTTC.

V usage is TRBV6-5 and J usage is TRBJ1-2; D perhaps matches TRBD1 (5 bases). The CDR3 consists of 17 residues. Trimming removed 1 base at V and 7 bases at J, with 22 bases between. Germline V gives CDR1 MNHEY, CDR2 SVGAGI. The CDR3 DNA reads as TGTGCCAGCAGTTACTTTACCTCCGACAGCCCCCGGGGTGGCTACACCTTC. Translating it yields CASSYFTSDSPRGGYTF.